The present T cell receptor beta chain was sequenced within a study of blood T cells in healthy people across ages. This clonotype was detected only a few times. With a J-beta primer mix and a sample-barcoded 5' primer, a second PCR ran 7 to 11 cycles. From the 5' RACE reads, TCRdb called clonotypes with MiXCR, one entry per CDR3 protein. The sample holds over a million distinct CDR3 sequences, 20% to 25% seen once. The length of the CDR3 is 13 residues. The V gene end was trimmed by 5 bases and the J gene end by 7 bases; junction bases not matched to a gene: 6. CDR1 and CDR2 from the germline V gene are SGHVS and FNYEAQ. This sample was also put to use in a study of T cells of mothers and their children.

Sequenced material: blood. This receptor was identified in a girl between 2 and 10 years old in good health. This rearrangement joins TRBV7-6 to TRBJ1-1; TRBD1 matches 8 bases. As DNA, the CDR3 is TGTGCCAGCAGCCAAGCAGACAGGGGTGAAGCTTTCTTT. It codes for CASSQADRGEAFF.